The sequence of this TCR beta chain was determined in a study of T cell responses to AZD1222 COVID-19 vaccine. Findings of the study overall: Every sample of the repertoires postdated the peak T cell response.

Some clones are missing from TCRdb's copy, which holds only in-frame ones; the method was immunoSEQ multiplex PCR. The table shows 68,000 or so clones, with around 83% occurring only once. Notes on this clone: No antigen is known for it.

V lost 0 bases and J lost 2, with 18 bases in between. CDR3 length: 18 amino acids. Germline lookup yields CDR1 SNHLY and CDR2 FYNNEI. The clonotype comes from an adult in good health. Sequenced here: peripheral blood, sampled on day 0 of AZD1222 vaccination. The chain employs TRBV2 and TRBJ2-3; weak D call: TRBD1 (6 bases). The CDR3 DNA follows: TGTGCCAGCAGTGAAGCTTGGGGCATCAGGGGAAACACAGATACGCAGTATTTT. Protein product: CASSEAWGIRGNTDTQYF.